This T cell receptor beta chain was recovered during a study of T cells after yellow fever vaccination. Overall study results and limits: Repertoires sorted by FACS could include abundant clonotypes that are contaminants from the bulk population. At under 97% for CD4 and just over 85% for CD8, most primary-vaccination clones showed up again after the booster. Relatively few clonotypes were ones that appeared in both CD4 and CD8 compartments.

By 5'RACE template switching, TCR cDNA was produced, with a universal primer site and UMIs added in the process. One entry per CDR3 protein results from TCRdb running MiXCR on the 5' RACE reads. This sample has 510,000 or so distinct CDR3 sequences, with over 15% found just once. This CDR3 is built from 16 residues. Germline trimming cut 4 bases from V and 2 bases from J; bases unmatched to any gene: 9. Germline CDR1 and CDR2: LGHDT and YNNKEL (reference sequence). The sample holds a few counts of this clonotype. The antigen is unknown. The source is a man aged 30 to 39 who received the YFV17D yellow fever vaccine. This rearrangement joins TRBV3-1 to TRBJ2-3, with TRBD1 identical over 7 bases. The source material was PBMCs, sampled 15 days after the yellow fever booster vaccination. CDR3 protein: CASSRQGGPVTDTQYF. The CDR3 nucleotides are TGTGCCAGCAGCCGACAGGGCGGTCCGGTCACAGATACGCAGTATTTT.